These 18 T cell receptor beta chains came from one sample sequenced in a study of cytomegalovirus exposure and HLA in healthy donors. Researchers ran the PCR with 60 Vbeta and 13 Jbeta primers. Produced via immunoSEQ multiplex PCR; TCRdb's table is partial and in-frame only. This table holds 130,000 or so clones. The sample comprised PBMCs. Every receptor here comes from a middle-aged woman in good health and CMV-seronegative.

The V gene is TRBV2, the J gene TRBJ1-1, with a tentative D call TRBD1 (5 bases). The CDR3 covers 14 residues. Trimming shortened V by 4 bases and J by 1 base, and 10 bases separated the two germline ends. From germline, CDR1 is SNHLY and CDR2 FYNNEI. CDR3 loop: CASSAAGWNTEAFF. In DNA form, the CDR3 reads TGTGCCAGCAGTGCTGCAGGGTGGAACACTGAAGCTTTCTTT.

The chain has TRBV7-2 and TRBJ2-1; no clear D gene. Deletions cut 1 base from V and 2 bases from J, with 6 bases between. There are 14 residues in the CDR3. Germline V gene lookup returns CDR1 SGHTA and CDR2 FQGNSA. CDR3: CASSLGSPYNEQFF. The CDR3 nucleotides read TGTGCCAGCAGCTTAGGAAGCCCCTACAATGAGCAGTTCTTC.

CDR3 in DNA: TGTGCCAGCAGCCCAGGGACTAGCGGGGCGAACGAGCAGTACGTC. Amino acid sequence: CASSPGTSGANEQYV. The J gene is TRBJ2-7, the V gene TRBV11-2; 13 nucleotides align to TRBD2. Germline V gene sequence: CDR1 SGHAT, CDR2 FQNNGV. This CDR3 contains 15 residues. Germline trimming cut 5 bases from V and 5 bases from J; bases unmatched to any gene: 6.

This chain connects TRBV5-4 to TRBJ2-7; D unresolved. Germline lookup yields CDR1 SGHNT and CDR2 YYREEE (reference sequence). V was cut by 2 bases and J by 1 base, with 4 bases left in between. The CDR3 runs to 12 residues. The CDR3 nucleotides are TGTGCCAGCAGCTTTGAGTCCTACGAGCAGTACTTC. As protein: CASSFESYEQYF. The complete variable domain, with remaining parts taken from reference TRBV5-4 and TRBJ2-7, reads ETGVTQSPTHLIKTRGQQVTLRCSSQSGHNTVSWYQQALGQGPQFIFQYYREEENGRGNFPPRFSGLQFPNYSSELNVNALELDDSALYLCASSFESYEQYFGPGTRLTVT.

This chain connects TRBV19 to TRBJ2-3; 14 bases are a match to TRBD2. The V and J ends lost 6 bases and 5 bases, in that order; junction bases with no gene match: 13. Per germline, CDR1 LNHDA and CDR2 SQIVND (reference sequence). There are 18 residues in the CDR3. For the CDR3, the DNA is TGTGCCAGTAGCCCTGGACGGACTAGCGGGGGGTGGAAAGATACGCAGTATTTT. It codes for CASSPGRTSGGWKDTQYF. Drawing the rest from reference TRBV19 and TRBJ2-3, the complete variable domain is DGGITQSPKYLFRKEGQNVTLSCEQNLNHDAMYWYRQDPGQGLRLIYYSQIVNDFQKGDIAEGYSVSREKKESFPLTVTSAQKNPTAFYLCASSPGRTSGGWKDTQYFGPGTRLTVL.

The J gene is TRBJ2-1, the V gene TRBV2; a weak D match, TRBD1 (6 bases). The germline gives CDR1 SNHLY, CDR2 FYNNEI. The CDR3 contains 16 residues. V was clipped by 5 bases and J by 6 bases, with 20 bases between them. The CDR3 loop reads CASSKRRTTGSNEQFF. Written as DNA, the CDR3 is TGTGCCAGCAGTAAACGCCGAACTACAGGGAGCAATGAGCAGTTCTTC.

The rearrangement uses TRBV5-1 and TRBJ2-4, with 8 bases fitting TRBD2. The germline V gene has CDR1 SGHRS and CDR2 YFSETQ. CDR3 length equals 14 residues. With V trimmed by 2 bases and J by 8 bases, 6 bases remained unmatched. The CDR3 here is CASSLVSGEDIQYF. The CDR3 DNA reads as TGCGCCAGCAGCTTAGTTAGCGGGGAGGACATTCAGTACTTC.

The rearrangement joins TRBV18 to TRBJ1-4, with D unclear. V lost 5 bases and J 5 bases, leaving 6 bases between the germline ends. From germline, CDR1 is KGHSH and CDR2 LQKENI. The CDR3 is 12 amino acids. This chain's CDR3 is CASSSSNEKLFF. CDR3 bases: TGTGCCAGCTCATCGAGCAATGAAAAACTGTTTTTT.

The chain couples TRBV6-4 to TRBJ1-2, with 7 bases aligning to TRBD1. CDR3 length equals 12 residues. With V trimmed by 2 bases and J by 10 bases, 4 bases remained unmatched. The germline gives CDR1 MRHNA, CDR2 SNTAGT. This CDR3 reads CASSDKGAIYTF. DNA of the CDR3: TGTGCCAGCAGTGACAAGGGGGCTATCTACACCTTC.

The chain uses TRBV11-3 and TRBJ1-1; D unresolved. The V gene's germline CDR1 is SGHNT and CDR2 YENEEA. Between the trimmed V and J ends, which lost 5 bases and 3 bases, there was a span of 10 bases. The CDR3 consists of 13 residues. The DNA of the CDR3 is TGTGCCAGCAGCCCGAGTCAGGACACTGAAGCTTTCTTT. Translated: CASSPSQDTEAFF.

The chain joins TRBV6-5 to TRBJ2-1, with a tentative D call TRBD2 (6 bases). Germline values: CDR1 MNHEY, CDR2 SVGAGI. There are 16 residues in the CDR3. The V gene lost 4 bases and the J gene lost 7 bases, with 20 bases spanning the gap. The CDR3 spells CASSFRRDQGRNEQFF. CDR3 nucleotide sequence: TGTGCCAGCAGTTTCAGGCGGGACCAGGGAAGGAATGAGCAGTTCTTC.

A remark on this clone: At one of its ends the junction is not consistent with the germline gene, which may arise from a read error. The rearrangement uses TRBV7-2 and TRBJ2-3; 8 nucleotides align to TRBD1. Germline CDR1 is SGHTA and CDR2 is FQGNSA. The CDR3 totals 16 residues. The CDR3 loop reads CASSFVGQVDAGPPDF. In nucleotides, the CDR3 is TGTGCCAGCAGCTTTGTGGGACAGGTGGATGCCGGACCTCCGGATTTT.

This sequence joins TRBV11-2 and TRBJ2-7, with a weak D call TRBD2 (6 bases). The V end was cut by 4 bases, the J end by 5 bases, with 18 bases between. This CDR3 spans 15 amino acids. The germline V gene encodes CDR1 SGHAT and CDR2 FQNNGV. The DNA of the CDR3 is TGTGCCAGCAGCTCCGGATTTGGGAGGTCCGACGAGCAGTACGTC. Amino acid sequence: CASSSGFGRSDEQYV.

The gene calls are TRBV15 and TRBJ1-4; a weak D match, TRBD1 (5 bases). Germline V gene sequence: CDR1 LNHNV, CDR2 YYDKDF (reference sequence). Trimming pared 0 bases from V and 0 bases from J, leaving 14 bases between. The CDR3 has 18 amino acids. In nucleotides, the CDR3 is TGTGCCACCAGCAGAGATAGAGCAGGGTTAGCAACTAATGAAAAACTGTTTTTT. This sequence encodes CATSRDRAGLATNEKLFF.

This chain connects TRBV5-1 to TRBJ2-2; 8 nucleotides agree with TRBD2. With 4 bases clipped from V and 4 bases from J, the junction kept 3 bases outside the gene matches. This CDR3 contains 14 residues. Germline CDR1 SGHRS, CDR2 YFSETQ. CDR3 amino acids: CASSPGGLTGELFF. The CDR3 DNA reads as TGCGCCAGCAGCCCGGGGGGGCTCACCGGGGAGCTGTTTTTT. Supplemented by reference TRBV5-1 and TRBJ2-2, the full variable domain reads KAGVTQTPRYLIKTRGQQVTLSCSPISGHRSVSWYQQTPGQGLQFLFEYFSETQRNKGNFPGRFSGRQFSNSRSEMNVSTLELGDSALYLCASSPGGLTGELFFGEGSRLTVL.

The rearrangement uses TRBV27 and TRBJ1-2; a possible D gene is TRBD1 (5 bases). The CDR3 runs to 15 residues. V shed 7 bases and J shed 8 bases, with 23 bases lying between them. Germline loops: CDR1 MNHEY, CDR2 SMNVEV (reference sequence). The CDR3 DNA follows: TGTGCCAGCAAACCCGGGGGGGAGGGATCAGGGGGCTACACCTTC. Its protein is CASKPGGEGSGGYTF.

J is TRBJ1-1 and V is TRBV7-2, with unresolved D. CDR3 size: 14 residues. Germline loops: CDR1 SGHTA, CDR2 FQGNSA. With 3 bases removed from V and 4 bases from J, the gap between germline ends came to 12 bases. The CDR3 DNA reads as TGTGCCAGCAGCTTTCTGGAGGGCGCCACTGAAGCTTTCTTT. Its protein is CASSFLEGATEAFF. Full variable domain (rest looked up from reference TRBV7-2 and TRBJ1-1): GAGVSQSPSNKVTEKGKDVELRCDPISGHTALYWYRQSLGQGLEFLIYFQGNSAPDKSGLPSDRFSAERTGGSVSTLTIQRTQQEDSAVYLCASSFLEGATEAFFGQGTRLTVV.

The chain employs TRBV28 and TRBJ2-3; D is perhaps TRBD1 (5 bases). The V gene lost 6 bases and the J gene lost 0 bases, with 10 bases spanning the gap. Germline CDR1 reads MDHEN; CDR2 reads SYDVKM. The CDR3 is 14 amino acids. CDR3 nucleotide sequence: TGTGCCAGCAGGGAGACAGTGAGCACAGATACGCAGTATTTT. It encodes CASRETVSTDTQYF.